This entry concerns a single T cell receptor beta chain. The germline V and J ends were trimmed by 2 bases and 2 bases, with 10 bases remaining between them. The CDR3 consists of 14 residues. CDR1 is SGHTA, CDR2 FQGNSA, per germline. The data belong to a study of blood T cell repertoires in COVID-19. Here immunoSEQ multiplex PCR was the method, and the copy in TCRdb shows in-frame clones only, minus some. The profile shows 60,000 to 75,000 clones, approximately 85% of them singletons. The sample was peripheral blood. The rearrangement joins TRBV7-2 to TRBJ2-7; D perhaps matches TRBD1 (6 bases). The clonotype was recovered from a human donor in a cohort sampled during active COVID-19. CDR3 sequence reads: CASSLNPGAYEQYF. CDR3 in DNA: TGTGCCAGCAGCTTAAACCCAGGGGCCTACGAGCAGTACTTC. Drawing the rest from reference TRBV7-2 and TRBJ2-7, the complete variable domain is GAGVSQSPSNKVTEKGKDVELRCDPISGHTALYWYRQSLGQGLEFLIYFQGNSAPDKSGLPSDRFSAERTGGSVSTLTIQRTQQEDSAVYLCASSLNPGAYEQYFGPGTRLTVT.